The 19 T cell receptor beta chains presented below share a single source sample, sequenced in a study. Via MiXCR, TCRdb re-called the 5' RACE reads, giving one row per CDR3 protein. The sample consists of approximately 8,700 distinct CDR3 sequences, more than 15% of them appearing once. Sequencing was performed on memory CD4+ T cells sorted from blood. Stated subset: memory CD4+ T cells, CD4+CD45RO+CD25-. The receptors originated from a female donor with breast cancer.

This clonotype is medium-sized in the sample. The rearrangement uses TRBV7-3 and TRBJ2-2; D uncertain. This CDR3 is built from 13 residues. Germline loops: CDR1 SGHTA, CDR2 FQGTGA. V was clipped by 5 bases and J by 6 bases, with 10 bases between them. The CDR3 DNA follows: TGTGCCAGCAGCCGAACAGCTCCCGGGGAGCTGTTTTTT. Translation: CASSRTAPGELFF.

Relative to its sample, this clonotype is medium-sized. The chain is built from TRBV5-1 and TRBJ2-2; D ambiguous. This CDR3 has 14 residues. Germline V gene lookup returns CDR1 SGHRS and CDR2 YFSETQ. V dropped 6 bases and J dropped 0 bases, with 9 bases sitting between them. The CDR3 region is CASKFSANTGELFF. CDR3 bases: TGCGCCAGCAAGTTCAGCGCGAACACCGGGGAGCTGTTTTTT. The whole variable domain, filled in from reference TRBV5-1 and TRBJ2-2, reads KAGVTQTPRYLIKTRGQQVTLSCSPISGHRSVSWYQQTPGQGLQFLFEYFSETQRNKGNFPGRFSGRQFSNSRSEMNVSTLELGDSALYLCASKFSANTGELFFGEGSRLTVL.

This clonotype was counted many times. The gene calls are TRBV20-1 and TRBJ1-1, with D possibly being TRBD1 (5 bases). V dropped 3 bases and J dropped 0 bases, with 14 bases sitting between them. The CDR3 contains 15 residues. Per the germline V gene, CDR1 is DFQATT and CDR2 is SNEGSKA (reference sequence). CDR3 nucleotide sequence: TGCAGTGCTAGTTCCCTACAGGAGATGAACACTGAAGCTTTCTTT. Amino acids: CSASSLQEMNTEAFF.

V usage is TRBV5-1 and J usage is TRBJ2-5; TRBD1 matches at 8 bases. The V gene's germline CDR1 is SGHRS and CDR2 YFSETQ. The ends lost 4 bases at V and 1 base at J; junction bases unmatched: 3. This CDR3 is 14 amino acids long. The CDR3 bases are TGCGCCAGCAGCATCGGACAGGGCCAAGAGACCCAGTACTTC. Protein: CASSIGQGQETQYF.

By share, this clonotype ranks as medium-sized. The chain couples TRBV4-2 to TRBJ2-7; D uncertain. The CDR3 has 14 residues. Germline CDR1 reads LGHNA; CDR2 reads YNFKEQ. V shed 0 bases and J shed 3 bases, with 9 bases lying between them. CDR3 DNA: TGTGCCAGCAGCCAAGACAACTACAACTACGAGCAGTACTTC. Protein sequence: CASSQDNYNYEQYF.

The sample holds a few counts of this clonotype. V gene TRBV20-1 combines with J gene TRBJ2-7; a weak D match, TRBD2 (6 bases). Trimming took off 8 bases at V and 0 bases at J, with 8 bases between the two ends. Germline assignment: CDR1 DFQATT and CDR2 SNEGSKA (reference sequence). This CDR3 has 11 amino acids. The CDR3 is CSCGDSYEQYF. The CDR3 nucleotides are TGCAGTTGCGGGGACTCCTACGAGCAGTACTTC.

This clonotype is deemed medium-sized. The CDR3 region has the DNA TGTGCCAGCACTCGAAGCGGACAGGGGAGCACAGATACGCAGTATTTT. Translating it yields CASTRSGQGSTDTQYF. The chain recombines TRBV12-3 or TRBV12-4 with TRBJ2-3, with 9 bases identical to TRBD1. V trimming: 7 bases; J trimming: 0 bases; junction bases outside the gene matches: 8. The CDR3 length is 16 residues.

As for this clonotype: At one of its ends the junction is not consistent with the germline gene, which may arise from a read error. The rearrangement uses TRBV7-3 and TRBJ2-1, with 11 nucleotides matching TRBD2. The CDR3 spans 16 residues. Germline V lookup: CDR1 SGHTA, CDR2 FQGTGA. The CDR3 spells CASSSLAGGPYNERFF. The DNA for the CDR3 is TGTGCCAGCAGCTCCCTAGCGGGGGGCCCCTACAATGAGCGGTTCTTC.

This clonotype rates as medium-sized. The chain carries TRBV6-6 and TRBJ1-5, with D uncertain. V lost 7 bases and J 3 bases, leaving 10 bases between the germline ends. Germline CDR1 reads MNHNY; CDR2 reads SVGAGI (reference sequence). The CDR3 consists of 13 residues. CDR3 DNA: TGTGCCAGCACCTCCAGTATCAATCAGCCCCAGCATTTT. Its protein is CASTSSINQPQHF.

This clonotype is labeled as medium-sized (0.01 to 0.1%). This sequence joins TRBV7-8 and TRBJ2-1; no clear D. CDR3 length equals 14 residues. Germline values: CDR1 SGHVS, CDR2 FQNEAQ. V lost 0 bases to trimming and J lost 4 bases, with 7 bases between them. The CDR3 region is CASSLASLYNEQFF. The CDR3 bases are TGTGCCAGCAGCTTAGCGAGTCTATACAATGAGCAGTTCTTC.

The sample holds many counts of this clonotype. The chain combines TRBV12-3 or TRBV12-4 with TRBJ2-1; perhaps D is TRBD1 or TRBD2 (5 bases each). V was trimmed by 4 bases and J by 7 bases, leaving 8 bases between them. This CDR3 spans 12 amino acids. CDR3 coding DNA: TGTGCCAGCAGTTGTTGGGGGAATGAGCAGTTCTTC. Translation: CASSCWGNEQFF.

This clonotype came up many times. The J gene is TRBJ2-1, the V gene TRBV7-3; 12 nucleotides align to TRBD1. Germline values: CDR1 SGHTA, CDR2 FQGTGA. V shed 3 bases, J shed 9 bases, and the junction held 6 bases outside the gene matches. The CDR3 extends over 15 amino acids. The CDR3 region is CASSFRRGQGAEQFF. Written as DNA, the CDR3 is TGTGCCAGCAGCTTTAGGAGGGGACAGGGGGCTGAGCAGTTCTTC.

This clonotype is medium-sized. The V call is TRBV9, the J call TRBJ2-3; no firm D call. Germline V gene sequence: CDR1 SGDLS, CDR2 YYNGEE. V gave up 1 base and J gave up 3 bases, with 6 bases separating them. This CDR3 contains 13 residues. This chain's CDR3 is CASSVIGTDTQYF. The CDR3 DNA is TGTGCCAGCAGCGTAATCGGGACAGATACGCAGTATTTT.

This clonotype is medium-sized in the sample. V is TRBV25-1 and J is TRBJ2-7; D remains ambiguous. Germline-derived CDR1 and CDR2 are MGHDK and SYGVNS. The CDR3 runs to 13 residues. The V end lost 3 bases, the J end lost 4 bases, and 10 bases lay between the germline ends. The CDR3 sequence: CASSDSDQYEQYF. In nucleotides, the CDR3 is TGTGCCAGCAGTGATTCCGACCAATACGAGCAGTACTTC.

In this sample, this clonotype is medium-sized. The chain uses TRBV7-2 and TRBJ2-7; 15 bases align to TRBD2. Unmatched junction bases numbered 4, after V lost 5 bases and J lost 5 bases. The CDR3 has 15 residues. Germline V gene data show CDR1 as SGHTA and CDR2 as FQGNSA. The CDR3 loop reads CASSRRTSGRDEQYF. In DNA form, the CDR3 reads TGTGCCAGCAGCCGAAGGACTAGCGGGAGGGACGAGCAGTACTTC.

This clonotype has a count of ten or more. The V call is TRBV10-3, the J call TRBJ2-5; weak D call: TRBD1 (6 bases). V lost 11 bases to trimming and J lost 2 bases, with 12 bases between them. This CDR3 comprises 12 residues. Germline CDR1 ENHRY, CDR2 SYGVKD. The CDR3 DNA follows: TGTGCCTCGAAGGGGGAACAAGAGACCCAGTACTTC. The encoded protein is CASKGEQETQYF.

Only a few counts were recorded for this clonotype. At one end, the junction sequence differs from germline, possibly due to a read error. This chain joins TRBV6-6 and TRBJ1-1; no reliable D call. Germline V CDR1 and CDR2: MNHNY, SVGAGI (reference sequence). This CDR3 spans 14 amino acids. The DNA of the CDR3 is TGTGCCAGCAGCCACCAGGAAATGAATACTGAAGCTTTCTTT. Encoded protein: CASSHQEMNTEAFF.

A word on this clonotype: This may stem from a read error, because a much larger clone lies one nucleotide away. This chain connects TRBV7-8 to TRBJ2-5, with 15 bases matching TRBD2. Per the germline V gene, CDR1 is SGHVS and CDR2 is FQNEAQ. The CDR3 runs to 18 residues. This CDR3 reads CAGSSGLAGGRRGETQYF. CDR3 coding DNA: TGTGCCGGCAGCTCGGGACTAGCGGGAGGCAGACGCGGAGAGACCCAGTACTTC.

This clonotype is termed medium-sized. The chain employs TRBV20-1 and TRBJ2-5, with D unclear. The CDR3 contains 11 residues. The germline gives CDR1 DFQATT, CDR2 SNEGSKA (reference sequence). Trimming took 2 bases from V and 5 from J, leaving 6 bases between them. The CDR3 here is CSARQVETQYF. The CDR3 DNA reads TGCAGTGCTAGACAGGTCGAGACCCAGTACTTC.